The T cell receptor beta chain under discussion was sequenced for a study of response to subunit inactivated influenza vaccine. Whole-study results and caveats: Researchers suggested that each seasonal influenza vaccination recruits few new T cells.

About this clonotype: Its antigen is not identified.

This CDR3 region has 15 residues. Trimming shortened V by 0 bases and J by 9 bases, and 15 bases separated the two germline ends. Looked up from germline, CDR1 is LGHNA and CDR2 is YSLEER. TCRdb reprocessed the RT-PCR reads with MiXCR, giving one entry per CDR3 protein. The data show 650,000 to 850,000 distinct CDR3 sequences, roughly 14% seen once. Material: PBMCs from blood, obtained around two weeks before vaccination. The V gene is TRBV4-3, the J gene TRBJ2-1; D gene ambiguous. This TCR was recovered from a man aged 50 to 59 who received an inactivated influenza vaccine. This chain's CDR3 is CASSQEVAFSIEQFF. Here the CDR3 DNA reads TGCGCCAGCAGCCAAGAAGTAGCCTTCTCCATTGAGCAGTTCTTC.